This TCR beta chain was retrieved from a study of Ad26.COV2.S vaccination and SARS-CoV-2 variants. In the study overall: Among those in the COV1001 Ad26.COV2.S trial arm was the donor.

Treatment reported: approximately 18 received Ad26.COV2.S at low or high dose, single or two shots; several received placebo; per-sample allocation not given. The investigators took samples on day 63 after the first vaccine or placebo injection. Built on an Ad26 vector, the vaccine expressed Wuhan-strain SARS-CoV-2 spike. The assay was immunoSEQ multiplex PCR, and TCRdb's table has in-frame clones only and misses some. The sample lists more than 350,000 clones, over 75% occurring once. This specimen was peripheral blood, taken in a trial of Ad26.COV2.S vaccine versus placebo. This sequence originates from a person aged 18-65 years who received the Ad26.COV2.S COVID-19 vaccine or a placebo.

CDR3 residues: CASSPAEKTQYF. CDR3 DNA sequence: TGTGCCAGCTCACCAGCGGAGAAGACCCAGTACTTC. The V call is TRBV18, the J call TRBJ2-5; D gene ambiguous. CDR1 is KGHSH and CDR2 is LQKENI in the germline V gene. There are 12 residues in the CDR3. V lost 2 bases, J lost 6 bases, and 7 bases lay in between.